One sample yielded the 23 T cell receptor beta chains listed below, sequenced in a study of Ad26.COV2.S vaccination and SARS-CoV-2 variants. Treatment noted: around 19 received Ad26.COV2.S at low or high dose, single or two shots; roughly five received placebo; per-sample allocation not given. Repertoires come from day 63 after the first vaccine or placebo injection. TCRdb's copy holds only in-frame clones and misses some; the assay was immunoSEQ multiplex PCR. The data hold around 300,000 clones, with roughly 90% observed a single time. Here the sequenced sample was peripheral blood, taken in a trial of Ad26.COV2.S vaccine versus placebo. The receptors were gathered from a person aged 18 to 59 who received the Ad26.COV2.S COVID-19 vaccine or a placebo.

The chain joins TRBV5-4 to TRBJ1-5, with no clear D. The length of the CDR3 is 13 residues. Germline CDR1 reads SGHNT; CDR2 reads YYREEE (reference sequence). The V gene lost 4 bases and the J gene lost 5 bases, with 10 bases spanning the gap. The CDR3, as DNA: TGTGCCAGCAGCCCCGACACAGATCAGCCCCAGCATTTT. This translates into CASSPDTDQPQHF.

The rearrangement joins TRBV2 to TRBJ2-5; 10 bases are shared with TRBD2. CDR1 SNHLY and CDR2 FYNNEI come from the germline V gene. The length of the CDR3 is 15 residues. J lost 1 base, V lost 6 bases, and 5 bases had no gene match. The CDR3 is CASRPGLAVQETQYF. The CDR3 DNA follows: TGTGCCAGCAGACCAGGACTAGCGGTCCAAGAGACCCAGTACTTC.

The chain links TRBV10-3 to TRBJ1-6; D unresolved. The V end was cut by 2 bases, the J end by 10 bases, with 9 bases between. The CDR3 loop spans 13 amino acids. Germline V lookup: CDR1 ENHRY, CDR2 SYGVKD. This CDR3 is CAISEQDSSPLHF. The CDR3 region has the DNA TGTGCCATCAGTGAGCAGGACTCCTCACCCCTCCACTTT.

J is TRBJ2-1 and V is TRBV19; 10 positions match TRBD2. The V and J ends lost 6 bases and 10 bases, in that order; junction bases with no gene match: 18. Per germline, CDR1 LNHDA and CDR2 SQIVND (reference sequence). The length of the CDR3 is 17 residues. The CDR3 loop reads CASSDPKAGGLSREQFF. The CDR3, as DNA: TGTGCCAGTAGCGACCCTAAAGCGGGGGGGCTATCGCGGGAGCAGTTCTTC.

The chain combines TRBV14 with TRBJ2-2; 8 nucleotides match TRBD1. CDR3 length: 15 amino acids. With 4 bases clipped from V and 4 bases from J, the junction kept 5 bases outside the gene matches. Germline V gives CDR1 SGHDN, CDR2 FVKESK. CDR3 residues: CASSRAGGFTGELFF. The CDR3 DNA reads TGTGCCAGCAGCCGAGCAGGGGGCTTCACCGGGGAGCTGTTTTTT.

This chain joins TRBV13 and TRBJ1-3; 8 bases align to TRBD1. Germline CDR1 PRHDT, CDR2 FYEKMQ (reference sequence). The CDR3 length is 15 residues. V lost 5 bases, J lost 4 bases, and 7 bases stayed unmatched. The CDR3 nucleotides are TGTGCCAGCAGCCCTCGACAGGGGTACGGAAACACCATATATTTT. Its protein product is CASSPRQGYGNTIYF. The full variable domain, rest sourced from reference TRBV13 and TRBJ1-3, is AAGVIQSPRHLIKEKRETATLKCYPIPRHDTVYWYQQGPGQDPQFLISFYEKMQSDKGSIPDRFSAQQFSDYHSELNMSSLELGDSALYFCASSPRQGYGNTIYFGEGSWLTVV.

The genes are TRBV3-1 (or the pseudogene TRBV3-2) and TRBJ1-5, with D uncertain. V was pared by 0 bases and J by 4 bases, with 7 bases between. CDR3 length: 14 amino acids. The germline V gene encodes CDR1 LGHDT and CDR2 YNNKEL (reference sequence). The CDR3 loop reads CASSQEGVNQPQHF. The CDR3 DNA reads as TGTGCCAGCAGCCAAGAGGGAGTAAATCAGCCCCAGCATTTT.

The table lists this clone with a count of one. V is TRBV9 and J is TRBJ1-1; D is possibly TRBD1 (6 bases). The CDR3 runs to 14 residues. V lost 2 bases to trimming and J lost 1 base, with 9 bases between them. Germline assignment: CDR1 SGDLS and CDR2 YYNGEE. As DNA, the CDR3 is TGTGCCAGCAGCGTGACAGGAAAGAACACTGAAGCTTTCTTT. Translated: CASSVTGKNTEAFF.

The chain is built from TRBV25-1 and TRBJ2-5; no reliable D call. This CDR3 has 13 residues. Germline CDR1 is MGHDK and CDR2 is SYGVNS. V lost 2 bases, J lost 4 bases, and 8 bases lay in between. The CDR3 sequence is CASSETHGETQYF. DNA for the CDR3: TGTGCCAGCAGTGAAACCCACGGAGAGACCCAGTACTTC.

The chain carries TRBV11-1 and TRBJ2-7; TRBD1 matches at 8 bases. The CDR3 runs 15 residues. After removal of 5 bases from V and 4 bases from J, the junction contained 10 bases not matched to a gene. Germline V gene sequence: CDR1 SGHAT, CDR2 FQDESV (reference sequence). Written as DNA, the CDR3 is TGTGCCAGCAGCCTCAGGGGGCTCTCCCCATACGAGCAGTACTTC. Protein: CASSLRGLSPYEQYF.

The CDR3 loop reads CASSLQGGDYGYTF. The CDR3 nucleotides read TGTGCCAGCAGTTTACAGGGGGGCGACTATGGCTACACCTTC. The rearrangement joins TRBV6-2 or TRBV6-3 to TRBJ1-2, with 8 nucleotides matching TRBD1. J lost 3 bases, V lost 4 bases, and 4 bases had no gene match. The CDR3 sequence is 14 residues long. Germline CDR1 and CDR2: MNHEY and SVGEGT.

The chain employs TRBV6-6 and TRBJ1-3; tentative D call: TRBD1 (5 bases). CDR1 MNHNY and CDR2 SVGAGI come from the germline V gene (reference sequence). Trimming pared 2 bases from V and 4 bases from J, leaving 12 bases between. This CDR3 contains 15 residues. The CDR3 loop is CASSYGDSGGNTIYF. CDR3 sequence (DNA): TGTGCCAGCAGTTACGGCGACAGCGGCGGAAACACCATATATTTT.

The sample holds one count of this clone. J is TRBJ1-5 and V is TRBV29-1; 7 positions agree with TRBD1. Per germline, CDR1 SQVTM and CDR2 ANQGSEA. V gave up 7 bases and J gave up 0 bases; unmatched junction bases: 6. CDR3 length: 14 amino acids. The CDR3 spells CSARTGVSNQPQHF. The CDR3 DNA sequence: TGCAGCGCGCGGACAGGAGTTAGCAATCAGCCCCAGCATTTT.

The chain has TRBV30 and TRBJ1-4; a possible D gene is TRBD1 (5 bases). V gave up 2 bases and J gave up 4 bases, with 14 bases separating them. The CDR3 runs to 15 residues. Germline V gene lookup returns CDR1 GTSNPN and CDR2 SVGIG (reference sequence). The chain's CDR3 is CAWSTPTGGNEKLFF. The CDR3 bases are TGTGCCTGGAGTACACCAACCGGGGGTAATGAAAAACTGTTTTTT.

This chain joins TRBV24-1 and TRBJ2-1; TRBD1 or TRBD2 may be the D gene (5 bases each). From germline, CDR1 is KGHDR and CDR2 SFDVKD. V shed 4 bases and J shed 6 bases, with 12 bases lying between them. This CDR3 contains 14 residues. The CDR3 nucleotides read TGTGCCACCAGTGACCGGGGACCGAGCAATGAGCAGTTCTTC. Protein product: CATSDRGPSNEQFF.

J is TRBJ2-3 and V is TRBV6-5, with D perhaps matching TRBD1 or TRBD2 (5 bases each). CDR1 is MNHEY and CDR2 is SVGAGI in the germline V gene. Trimming took 2 bases from V and 2 from J, leaving 14 bases between them. The CDR3 sequence is 16 residues long. The CDR3 is CASSYDSRLPTDTQYF. CDR3 DNA sequence: TGTGCCAGCAGTTACGACAGTCGACTACCCACAGATACGCAGTATTTT.

This chain uses TRBV9 with TRBJ2-7, with 8 bases identical to TRBD1. This CDR3 is 15 amino acids long. Trimming took 4 bases from V and 3 from J; bases not matched to a gene: 9. Germline V CDR1 and CDR2: SGDLS, YYNGEE. The CDR3 coding sequence is TGTGCCAGCAGCCCTGGGACAGGCCGAAACTACGAGCAGTACTTC. Amino acid sequence: CASSPGTGRNYEQYF. Combining the CDR3 with reference TRBV9 and TRBJ2-7 gives the whole variable domain DSGVTQTPKHLITATGQRVTLRCSPRSGDLSVYWYQQSLDQGLQFLIQYYNGEERAKGNILERFSAQQFPDLHSELNLSSLELGDSALYFCASSPGTGRNYEQYFGPGTRLTVT.

The rearrangement uses TRBV3-1 (or the pseudogene TRBV3-2) and TRBJ2-3; TRBD2 matches at 7 bases. CDR1 and CDR2 from the germline V gene are LGHDT and YNNKEL (reference sequence). This CDR3 has 15 residues. The V and J ends lost 4 bases and 3 bases, in that order; junction bases with no gene match: 7. CDR3 region: CASSRRRGKTDTQYF. CDR3 bases: TGTGCCAGCAGCCGAAGGCGGGGGAAGACAGATACGCAGTATTTT.

This sequence joins TRBV6-5 and TRBJ1-2; no reliable D call. The CDR3 loop spans 15 amino acids. Trimming cost V 0 bases and J 1 base, with 9 bases left between them. Germline V gives CDR1 MNHEY, CDR2 SVGAGI. The CDR3 DNA is TGTGCCAGCAGTTACTCGAACAGTTTTAACTATGGCTACACCTTC. This gives the protein CASSYSNSFNYGYTF.

V gene TRBV19 combines with J gene TRBJ1-5; weak D call: TRBD1 (5 bases). Germline values: CDR1 LNHDA, CDR2 SQIVND (reference sequence). The CDR3 length is 14 residues. V was clipped by 3 bases and J by 4 bases, with 10 bases between them. DNA of the CDR3: TGTGCCAGTAGTATTGAGGAGGGGAATCAGCCCCAGCATTTT. It yields the protein CASSIEEGNQPQHF.

The chain is built from TRBV9 and TRBJ1-2; 10 nucleotides match TRBD1. The CDR3 spans 15 residues. V shed 0 bases, J shed 4 bases, and the junction held 3 bases outside the gene matches. Germline loops: CDR1 SGDLS, CDR2 YYNGEE. CDR3 in amino acids: CASSVVGDRGYGYTF. In DNA form, the CDR3 reads TGTGCCAGCAGCGTAGTAGGGGACAGGGGCTATGGCTACACCTTC.

This rearrangement joins TRBV12-3 or TRBV12-4 to TRBJ2-2; 8 bases match TRBD1. The CDR3 spans 13 residues. V shed 4 bases and J 6 bases; nucleotides not matched to a gene: 1. The CDR3 protein is CASSWTGPGELFF. Here the CDR3 DNA reads TGTGCCAGCAGTTGGACAGGGCCCGGGGAGCTGTTTTTT.

V is TRBV5-4 and J is TRBJ2-7, with 15 bases aligning to TRBD2. Germline V lookup: CDR1 SGHNT, CDR2 YYREEE (reference sequence). Trimming took 9 bases from V and 4 from J; bases not matched to a gene: 14. This CDR3 contains 17 residues. The CDR3 sequence is CATAGTSGRRGIYEQYF. The DNA for the CDR3 is TGTGCCACAGCCGGGACTAGCGGGAGGAGAGGGATTTACGAGCAGTACTTC.